The 6 T cell receptor beta chains given below trace back to one sample, sequenced in a study of T cell changes during pregnancy in multiple sclerosis. Data came from immunoSEQ multiplex PCR; TCRdb stores just in-frame clones and leaves some out. The data contain some 100,000 clones, roughly nine tenths of them seen just once; the ten biggest clones take up approximately 1.2%. Sequenced here: peripheral blood, sampled in the second trimester of pregnancy. Receptor source: a female donor with multiple sclerosis, enrolled in a pregnancy study.

V gene TRBV30 combines with J gene TRBJ2-7; 10 bases match TRBD1. Germline V gene data show CDR1 as GTSNPN and CDR2 as SVGIG (reference sequence). V dropped 3 bases and J dropped 3; count of bases not matched to a gene: 2. The CDR3 consists of 13 residues. The CDR3 DNA follows: TGTGCCTGGAGCCGGGACAGGGGCTACGAGCAGTACTTC. Encoded protein: CAWSRDRGYEQYF.

The genes are TRBV9 and TRBJ2-1; 7 bases are shared with TRBD2. Germline values: CDR1 SGDLS, CDR2 YYNGEE. This CDR3 has 15 amino acids. J gave up 4 bases and V 4 bases, and 8 bases lay outside the gene matches. The CDR3 spells CASSPTSSGYNEQFF. Here the CDR3 DNA reads TGTGCCAGCAGCCCAACGTCTAGCGGATACAATGAGCAGTTCTTC.

This CDR3 reads CASSPESGGNQPQHF. The CDR3 DNA follows: TGTGCCAGCTCACCAGAGTCGGGGGGTAATCAGCCCCAGCATTTT. This chain connects TRBV18 to TRBJ1-5, with D tentatively TRBD1 (5 bases). Germline CDR1 KGHSH, CDR2 LQKENI. This CDR3 region has 15 residues. V was shortened by 2 bases and J by 4 bases, with 12 bases between the two germline ends. Supplemented by reference TRBV18 and TRBJ1-5, the full variable domain reads NAGVMQNPRHLVRRRGQEARLRCSPMKGHSHVYWYRQLPEEGLKFMVYLQKENIIDESGMPKERFSAEFPKEGPSILRIQQVVRGDSAAYFCASSPESGGNQPQHFGDGTRLSIL.

V gene TRBV6-6 combines with J gene TRBJ2-5, with 9 bases aligning to TRBD1. V lost 8 bases, J lost 5 bases, and 9 bases stayed unmatched. The CDR3 extends over 14 amino acids. CDR1 is MNHNY, CDR2 SVGAGI, per germline (reference sequence). Here the CDR3 reads CASSKTGGKETQYF. The CDR3 DNA reads TGTGCCAGCTCAAAGACAGGGGGGAAGGAGACCCAGTACTTC.

This clone was recorded only once. This rearrangement joins TRBV30 to TRBJ1-3; weak D call: TRBD1 (6 bases). The CDR3 extends over 15 amino acids. Per germline, CDR1 GTSNPN and CDR2 SVGIG (reference sequence). Trimming stripped 1 base from V and 4 bases from J, with 14 bases between. The CDR3 region is CAWSELGAQGNTIYF. The CDR3 bases are TGTGCCTGGAGTGAATTGGGGGCGCAGGGAAACACCATATATTTT.

The chain combines TRBV7-2 with TRBJ2-1, with 9 nucleotides matching TRBD2. V lost 0 bases and J lost 4; bases outside the gene matches: 1. The length of the CDR3 is 15 residues. Germline loops: CDR1 SGHTA, CDR2 FQGNSA. The DNA of the CDR3 is TGTGCCAGCAGCTTAGCCAGCGGGGGGTACAATGAGCAGTTCTTC. Translated, it gives CASSLASGGYNEQFF. Full variable domain (outside the CDR3, taken from reference TRBV7-2 and TRBJ2-1): GAGVSQSPSNKVTEKGKDVELRCDPISGHTALYWYRQSLGQGLEFLIYFQGNSAPDKSGLPSDRFSAERTGGSVSTLTIQRTQQEDSAVYLCASSLASGGYNEQFFGPGTRLTVL.